This is a list of T cell receptor beta chains from one sample in a study of CD8+ T cells in alopecia areata. Some clones are missing from TCRdb's copy, which holds only in-frame ones; the method was immunoSEQ multiplex PCR. Here the sample spans around 120,000 clones, about 50% being singletons. Sequencing used NKG2D-low CD8+ T cells sorted from blood. The receptors stem from a human donor with alopecia areata. Each CDR3 is given with its conserved first and last residue. The D gene is left open where the match is weak. For some rows the clone size is stated as once, few or many, or as a class when expanded; others skip it.

TRBJ1-1	.	TRBV29-1	.	TGCAGCGCCATACAGGAATCAGCTTTCTTT	CSAIQESAFF
TRBJ1-2	.	TRBV29-1	.	TGCAGCGTTGCAGGGGATGGCTACACCTTC	CSVAGDGYTF
TRBJ1-1	.	TRBV29-1	.	TGCAGCGTCCAGGTCTTTGACACTGAAGCTTTCTTT	CSVQVFDTEAFF
TRBJ2-5	TRBD1	TRBV29-1	.	TGCAGCGTTGAAGGGACAGGGGGTCGTCAGACCCAGTACTTC	CSVEGTGGRQTQYF
TRBJ1-1	.	TRBV2	.	TGTGCCAGCAGTAACAGGGTCCCGACCCTGAACACTGAAGCTTTCTTT	CASSNRVPTLNTEAFF
TRBJ2-2	.	TRBV5-6	.	TGTGCCAGCAGCTTCGGGGCCACCGGGGAGCTGTTTTTT	CASSFGATGELFF
TRBJ2-3	.	TRBV30	.	TGTGCCTGGAGTGTACCGGTTGCCCGCCTCACAGATACGCAGTATTTT	CAWSVPVARLTDTQYF
TRBJ1-2	.	TRBV27	.	TGTGCCAGCCTCGGGCCCGAAGGGTATGGCTACACCTTC	CASLGPEGYGYTF
TRBJ1-1	.	TRBV2	.	TGTGCCAGCAGTGAAGGGACAGAAGCTTTCTTT	CASSEGTEAFF
TRBJ2-1	.	TRBV29-1	few	TGCAGCGTTGAGCGGGGCGGGTTTGCTCTTGAGCAGTTCTTC	CSVERGGFALEQFF
TRBJ2-1	.	TRBV6-5	.	TGTGCCACCTCACCAGGGGTTGAGCAGTTCTTC	CATSPGVEQFF
TRBJ2-7	.	TRBV9	few	TGTGCCAGCAGCGGAGAGGGGGACGCCGCCTTGTACGAGCAGTACTTC	CASSGEGDAALYEQYF
TRBJ2-7	.	TRBV5-6	few	TGTGCCAGCAGCACCGGGGCCGCCTACGAGCAGTACTTC	CASSTGAAYEQYF
TRBJ1-2	.	TRBV29-1	.	TGCAGCGTCCCTCTACCTCAGAGTTCCCATGGCTACACCTTC	CSVPLPQSSHGYTF
TRBJ2-7	TRBD1	TRBV29-1	few	TGCAGCGTTGAAGATGCCTCCGGGACAGGGGCCTACGAGCAGTACTTC	CSVEDASGTGAYEQYF
TRBJ1-1	.	TRBV4-1	.	TGCGCCAGCAGCCAAGCAACGGTGAACACTGAAGCTTTCTTT	CASSQATVNTEAFF
TRBJ1-2	.	TRBV9	.	TGTGCCAGCAGCGTACGGGGGGGCTATGGCTACACCTTC	CASSVRGGYGYTF
TRBJ2-7	TRBD1	TRBV27	once	TGTGCCACAGGGGGCGCCCCCTCCTACGAGCAGTACTTC	CATGGAPSYEQYF
TRBJ1-2	.	TRBV29-1	few	TGCAGCGTTGAATGGGGATCCTCCTGGGGCTACACCTTC	CSVEWGSSWGYTF
TRBJ2-7	.	TRBV27	.	TGTGCCACCGGGCGAAGTGCGCTTGAGCAGTACTTC	CATGRSALEQYF
TRBJ2-7	.	TRBV2	.	TGTGCCAGCAGTGTAAGCAGTAGCTCCTACGAGCAGTACTTC	CASSVSSSSYEQYF
TRBJ2-3	TRBD1	TRBV5-1	.	TGCGCCAGCAGCTTGACAGGGGCCTCCTCCACAGATACGCAGTATTTT	CASSLTGASSTDTQYF
TRBJ2-3	.	TRBV20-1	.	TGTGGGGGCTTGGATACGCAGTATTTT	CGGLDTQYF
TRBJ2-7	.	TRBV29-1	few	TGCAGCGTTGAAGATCTAAACTACGAGCAGTACTTC	CSVEDLNYEQYF
TRBJ2-2	.	TRBV29-1	few	TGCAGCGTTGAACCGGAGACCGGGGAGCTGTTTTTT	CSVEPETGELFF
TRBJ2-1	TRBD2	TRBV9	.	TGTGCCAGCAGCCACCTTAGCGGGAGCTCCTACAATGAGCAGTTCTTC	CASSHLSGSSYNEQFF
TRBJ2-1	TRBD2	TRBV29-1	few	TGCAGCGTTGTTGCGGGAGGGCCCGGTGAGCAGTTCTTC	CSVVAGGPGEQFF
TRBJ2-3	.	TRBV29-1	few	TGCAGCGTTGGGGGCACAGATACGCAGTATTTT	CSVGGTDTQYF
TRBJ2-1	TRBD2	TRBV6-1	.	TGTGCCATCGGTGGGGCTAGCGGGTTGGATGAGCAGTTCTTC	CAIGGASGLDEQFF
TRBJ2-2	TRBD1	TRBV7-9	.	TGTGCCAGCAGCTTGGGACAGGCCTCGCCGAACACCGGGGAGCTGTTTTTT	CASSLGQASPNTGELFF